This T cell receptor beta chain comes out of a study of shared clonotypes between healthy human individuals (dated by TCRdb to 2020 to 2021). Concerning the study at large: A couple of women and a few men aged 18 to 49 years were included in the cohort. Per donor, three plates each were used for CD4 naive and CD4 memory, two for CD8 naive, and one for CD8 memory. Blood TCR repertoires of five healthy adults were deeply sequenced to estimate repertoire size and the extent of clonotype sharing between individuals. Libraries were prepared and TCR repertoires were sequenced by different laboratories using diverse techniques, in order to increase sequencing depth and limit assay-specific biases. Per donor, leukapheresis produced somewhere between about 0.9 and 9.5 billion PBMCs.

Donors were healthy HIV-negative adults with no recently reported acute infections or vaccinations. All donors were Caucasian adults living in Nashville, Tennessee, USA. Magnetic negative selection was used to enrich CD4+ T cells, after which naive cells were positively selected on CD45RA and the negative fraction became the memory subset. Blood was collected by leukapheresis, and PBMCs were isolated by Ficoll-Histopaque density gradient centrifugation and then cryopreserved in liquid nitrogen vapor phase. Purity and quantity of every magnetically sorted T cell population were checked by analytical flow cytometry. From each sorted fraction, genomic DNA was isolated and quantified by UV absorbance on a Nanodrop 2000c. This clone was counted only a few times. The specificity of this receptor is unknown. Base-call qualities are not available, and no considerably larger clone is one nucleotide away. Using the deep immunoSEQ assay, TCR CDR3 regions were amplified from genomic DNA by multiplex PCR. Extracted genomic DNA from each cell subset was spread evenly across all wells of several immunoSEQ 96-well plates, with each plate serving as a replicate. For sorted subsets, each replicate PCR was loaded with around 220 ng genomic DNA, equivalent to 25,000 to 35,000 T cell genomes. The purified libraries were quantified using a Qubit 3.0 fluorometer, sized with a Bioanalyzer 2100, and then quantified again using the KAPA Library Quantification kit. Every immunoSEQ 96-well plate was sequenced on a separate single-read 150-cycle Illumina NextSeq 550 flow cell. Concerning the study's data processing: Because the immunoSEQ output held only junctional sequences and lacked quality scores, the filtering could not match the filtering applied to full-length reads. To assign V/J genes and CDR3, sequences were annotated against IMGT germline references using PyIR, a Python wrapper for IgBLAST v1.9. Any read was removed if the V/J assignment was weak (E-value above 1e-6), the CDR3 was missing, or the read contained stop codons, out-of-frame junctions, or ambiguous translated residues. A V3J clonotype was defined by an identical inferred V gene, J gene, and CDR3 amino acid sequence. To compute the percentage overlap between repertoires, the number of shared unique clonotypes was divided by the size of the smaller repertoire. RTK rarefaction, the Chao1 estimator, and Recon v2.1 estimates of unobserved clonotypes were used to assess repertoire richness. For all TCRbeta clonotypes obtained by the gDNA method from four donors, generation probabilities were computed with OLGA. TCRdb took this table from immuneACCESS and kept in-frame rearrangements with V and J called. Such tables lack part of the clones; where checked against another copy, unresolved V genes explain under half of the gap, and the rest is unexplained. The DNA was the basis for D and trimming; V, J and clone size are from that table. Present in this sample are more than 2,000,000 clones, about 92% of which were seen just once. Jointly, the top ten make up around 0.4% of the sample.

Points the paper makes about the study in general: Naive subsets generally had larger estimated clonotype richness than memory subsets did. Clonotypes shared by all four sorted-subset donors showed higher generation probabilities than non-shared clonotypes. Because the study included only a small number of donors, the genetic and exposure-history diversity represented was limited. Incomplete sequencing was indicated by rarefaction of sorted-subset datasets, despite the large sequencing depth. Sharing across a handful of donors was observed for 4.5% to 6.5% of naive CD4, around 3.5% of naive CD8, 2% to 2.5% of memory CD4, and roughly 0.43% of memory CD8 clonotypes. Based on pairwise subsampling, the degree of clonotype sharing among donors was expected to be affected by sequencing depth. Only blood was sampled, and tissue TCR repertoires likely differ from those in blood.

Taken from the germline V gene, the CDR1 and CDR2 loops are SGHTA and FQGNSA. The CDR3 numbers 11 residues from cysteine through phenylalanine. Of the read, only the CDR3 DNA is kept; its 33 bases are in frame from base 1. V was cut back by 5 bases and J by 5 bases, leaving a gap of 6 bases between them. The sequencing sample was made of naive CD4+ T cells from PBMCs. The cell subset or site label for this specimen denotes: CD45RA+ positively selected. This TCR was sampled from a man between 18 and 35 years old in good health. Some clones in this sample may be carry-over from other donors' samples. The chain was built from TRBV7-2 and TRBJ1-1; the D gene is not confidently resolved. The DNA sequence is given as TGTGCCAGCAGCCCGAGTACTGAAGCTTTCTTT. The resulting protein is CASSPSTEAFF.